Reported below is one T cell receptor (beta chain). Its matching antigen is unknown. Germline V CDR1 and CDR2: MNHEY, SMNVEV (reference sequence). The ends were cut back, 6 bases at V and 1 base at J, with 19 bases in the middle. The CDR3 contains 16 residues. The PCR made use of 60 Vbeta and 13 Jbeta primers. Sequencing was performed with immunoSEQ multiplex PCR; in TCRdb, only in-frame clones are kept and a portion is missing. Altogether some 120,000 clones are present, around 80% being singletons, with the ten largest covering approximately 1.2%. The data belong to a study of cytomegalovirus exposure and HLA in healthy donors. General observations from the study: Three chains linked to CMV were shown in vitro to be specific for CMV antigens. In most subjects, TCR beta sequences reportedly gave accurate predictions of HLA-A and HLA-B alleles.

The TCR sequence derives from a female donor in good health and CMV-seronegative. The gene calls are TRBV27 and TRBJ2-7; a possible D gene is TRBD2 (5 bases). Sequencing was performed on PBMCs. The CDR3 DNA reads as TGTGCCAGCAGCCCCTCCGGGTCCGCGGGTTCCTACGAGCAGTACTTC. This codes for CASSPSGSAGSYEQYF.